Following are 32 T cell receptor beta chains from one sample sequenced in a study of STAT5B mutations in CD4+ large granular lymphocyte leukemia. Sequencing was performed with immunoSEQ multiplex PCR; in TCRdb, only in-frame clones are kept and a portion is missing. The repertoire holds some 38,000 clones, with about 82% as singletons. The specimen sequenced was CD4+ T cells from blood buffy coats. The receptors originated from a human donor in good health.

The chain couples TRBV5-1 to TRBJ2-3; D possibly corresponds to TRBD1 (6 bases). CDR1 and CDR2 (germline): SGHRS, YFSETQ. Trimming shortened V by 0 bases and J by 4 bases, and 12 bases separated the two germline ends. This CDR3 is 15 amino acids long. The CDR3 DNA sequence: TGCGCCAGCAGCTTGGCTTCCACAGGGTCAGATACGCAGTATTTT. Its translation: CASSLASTGSDTQYF.

V and J are TRBV19 and TRBJ2-1, with 9 positions matching TRBD1. The CDR3 runs to 15 residues. Germline-derived CDR1 and CDR2 are LNHDA and SQIVND (reference sequence). Trimming took 5 bases from V and 4 from J; bases not matched to a gene: 6. The CDR3 loop is CASSSPGTGYNEQFF. The CDR3, as DNA: TGTGCCAGTAGTTCACCCGGGACAGGGTACAATGAGCAGTTCTTC.

V usage is TRBV13 and J usage is TRBJ1-2, with D perhaps TRBD1 (5 bases). V was shortened by 0 bases and J by 6 bases, with 8 bases between the two germline ends. CDR1 is PRHDT, CDR2 FYEKMQ, per germline (reference sequence). The CDR3 extends over 13 amino acids. This chain's CDR3 is CASSLGQGDGYTF. The CDR3, as DNA: TGTGCCAGCAGCTTAGGGCAGGGAGATGGCTACACCTTC. The entire variable domain, with the rest obtained from reference TRBV13 and TRBJ1-2, is as follows: AAGVIQSPRHLIKEKRETATLKCYPIPRHDTVYWYQQGPGQDPQFLISFYEKMQSDKGSIPDRFSAQQFSDYHSELNMSSLELGDSALYFCASSLGQGDGYTFGSGTRLTVV.

The V and J genes are TRBV28 and TRBJ2-1, with D perhaps TRBD1 (5 bases). The CDR3 covers 12 residues. The ends were cut back, 6 bases at V and 7 bases at J, with 10 bases in the middle. From germline, CDR1 is MDHEN and CDR2 SYDVKM. The CDR3 DNA sequence: TGTGCCAGCAGCCTCCCAGGGAATGAGCAGTTCTTC. Its translation is CASSLPGNEQFF. The variable domain in full, completed from reference TRBV28 and TRBJ2-1, reads DVKVTQSSRYLVKRTGEKVFLECVQDMDHENMFWYRQDPGLGLRLIYFSYDVKMKEKGDIPEGYSVSREKKERFSLILESASTNQTSMYLCASSLPGNEQFFGPGTRLTVL.

The chain couples TRBV19 to TRBJ2-3; no reliable D call. V lost 4 bases and J 1 base, leaving 9 bases between the germline ends. The CDR3 totals 14 residues. Germline CDR1 is LNHDA and CDR2 is SQIVND (reference sequence). CDR3 sequence reads: CASSKNGGTDTQYF. CDR3 nucleotides: TGTGCCAGTAGTAAAAATGGGGGCACAGATACGCAGTATTTT.

The chain is built from TRBV19 and TRBJ1-5; D remains ambiguous. Trimming stripped 3 bases from V and 1 base from J, with 10 bases between. Germline assignment: CDR1 LNHDA and CDR2 SQIVND (reference sequence). The CDR3 sequence is 15 residues long. DNA for the CDR3: TGTGCCAGTAGTATTCAGACCCCAAGCAATCAGCCCCAGCATTTT. Translating it yields CASSIQTPSNQPQHF.

The V call is TRBV28, the J call TRBJ1-6, with a tentative D call TRBD1 (5 bases). CDR1 is MDHEN, CDR2 SYDVKM, per germline. The CDR3 runs to 15 residues. Trimming took off 8 bases at V and 10 bases at J, with 21 bases between the two ends. In nucleotides, the CDR3 is TGTGCCAGCCTTGGGTCCGACGCGTGGGGGTCACCCCTCCACTTT. It translates to CASLGSDAWGSPLHF.

The chain links TRBV28 to TRBJ1-5, with D unresolved. The V end lost 6 bases, the J end lost 15 bases, and 15 bases lay between the germline ends. The CDR3 sequence is 11 residues long. Germline-derived CDR1 and CDR2 are MDHEN and SYDVKM. For the CDR3, the DNA is TGTGCCAGCAGCCCCTTGCGGCTCTTGCATTTT. Protein sequence: CASSPLRLLHF.

For the CDR3, the DNA is TGTGCCACCAGCAGCCGTTCCGCAGGGCGCGAAGCTTTCTTT. Translating it yields CATSSRSAGREAFF. This chain connects TRBV15 to TRBJ1-1; tentative D call: TRBD1 (5 bases). There are 14 residues in the CDR3. CDR1 and CDR2 (germline): LNHNV, YYDKDF (reference sequence). V lost 3 bases to trimming and J lost 8 bases, with 16 bases between them.

This clone appeared once. The rearrangement joins TRBV7-9 to TRBJ2-7; no definite D call. V lost 1 base, J lost 3 bases, and 10 bases lay in between. Germline-derived CDR1 and CDR2 are SEHNR and FQNEAQ (reference sequence). This CDR3 region has 14 residues. CDR3 in amino acids: CASSLVGQDYEQYF. CDR3 DNA: TGTGCCAGCAGCTTAGTTGGTCAGGACTACGAGCAGTACTTC.

This clone is a singleton in its sample. The chain links TRBV18 to TRBJ2-7, with D perhaps matching TRBD1 (6 bases). Trimming took off 1 base at V and 2 bases at J, with 12 bases between the two ends. The CDR3 is made up of 15 amino acids. Germline V gives CDR1 KGHSH, CDR2 LQKENI. The CDR3 loop is CASSPRPGETYEQYF. Here the CDR3 DNA reads TGTGCCAGCTCACCACGGCCAGGGGAAACCTACGAGCAGTACTTC.

V and J are TRBV10-3 and TRBJ2-3; either TRBD1 or TRBD2 may supply D (7 bases each). CDR1 ENHRY and CDR2 SYGVKD come from the germline V gene. The V gene lost 10 bases and the J gene lost 6 bases, with 14 bases spanning the gap. The CDR3 has 12 residues. The CDR3: CATRGGQDTQYF. The CDR3 DNA reads TGTGCCACCCGCGGGGGACAGGATACGCAGTATTTT.

This chain uses TRBV6-5 with TRBJ1-2, with 7 bases fitting TRBD1. This CDR3 is 14 amino acids long. V trimming: 7 bases; J trimming: 6 bases; junction bases outside the gene matches: 11. Germline loops: CDR1 MNHEY, CDR2 SVGAGI. CDR3 in DNA: TGTGCCAGCAACCCACAGGGGCGCCAAGATGGCTACACCTTC. It is translated as CASNPQGRQDGYTF.

CDR3 nucleotides: TGCAGCGTTGGACAGGGGGCAGATTCACCCCTCCACTTT. It yields the protein CSVGQGADSPLHF. The chain recombines TRBV29-1 with TRBJ1-6, with 10 bases aligning to TRBD1. The CDR3 spans 13 residues. Germline CDR1 SQVTM, CDR2 ANQGSEA. Trimming at V came to 4 bases and at J to 8 bases, leaving 2 bases not matched to a gene.

J is TRBJ2-5 and V is TRBV7-3; D is possibly TRBD2 (6 bases). The CDR3 loop spans 17 amino acids. The V end was cut by 8 bases, the J end by 4 bases, with 26 bases between. CDR1 and CDR2 (germline): SGHTA, FQGTGA. CDR3 residues: CASAWGTGLRDGETQYF. CDR3 nucleotides: TGTGCCAGCGCCTGGGGAACGGGACTCCGAGATGGAGAGACCCAGTACTTC.

The chain recombines TRBV28 with TRBJ1-5; tentatively, D is TRBD1 (6 bases). The CDR3 contains 15 residues. V lost 5 bases and J lost 9, with 20 bases in between. Germline CDR1 reads MDHEN; CDR2 reads SYDVKM. The CDR3 DNA sequence: TGTGCCAGCAGTCCAGGGGACTTTCCTCTGGTGCCCCAGCATTTT. Its protein product is CASSPGDFPLVPQHF.

The CDR3 here is CASKGQVATEAFF. The CDR3 DNA follows: TGTGCCAGTAAGGGACAGGTGGCAACTGAAGCTTTCTTT. This sequence joins TRBV28 and TRBJ1-1; 8 nucleotides agree with TRBD1. Per germline, CDR1 MDHEN and CDR2 SYDVKM. J lost 5 bases, V lost 9 bases, and 8 bases had no gene match. The CDR3 runs 13 residues.

This chain links TRBV29-1 with TRBJ2-7, with D possibly called TRBD1 or TRBD2 (5 bases each). The CDR3 runs 14 residues. The V end lost 2 bases, the J end lost 2 bases, and 13 bases lay between the germline ends. In germline, CDR1 is SQVTM, CDR2 ANQGSEA. The CDR3 DNA follows: TGCAGCGTTGAAACCGGGACCGCCACCTACGAGCAGTACTTC. This codes for CSVETGTATYEQYF.

V and J are TRBV30 and TRBJ1-5; possibly TRBD1 for D (5 bases). V was clipped by 5 bases and J by 7 bases, with 12 bases between them. CDR1 and CDR2 from the germline V gene are GTSNPN and SVGIG (reference sequence). This CDR3 region has 12 residues. The CDR3 loop reads CAWWQGRQPQHF. In DNA, the CDR3 is TGTGCCTGGTGGCAGGGCAGACAGCCCCAGCATTTT.

The chain carries TRBV6-6 and TRBJ2-5, with TRBD2 matching over 8 bases. The CDR3 covers 16 residues. The germline CDR1 and CDR2 sequences are MNHNY and SVGAGI (reference sequence). V lost 7 bases, J lost 2 bases, and 12 bases stayed unmatched. The CDR3 loop reads CASTSLGTSGQETQYF. CDR3 nucleotide sequence: TGTGCCAGCACCTCCTTGGGAACTAGCGGTCAAGAGACCCAGTACTTC.

This chain connects TRBV7-3 to TRBJ2-2; a possible D gene is TRBD1 (6 bases). The CDR3 contains 14 residues. In germline, CDR1 is SGHTA, CDR2 FQGTGA. V was shortened by 5 bases and J by 6 bases, with 13 bases between the two germline ends. DNA of the CDR3: TGTGCCAGCAGCCCACAGGGTCAGTCCGGGGAGCTGTTTTTT. This gives the protein CASSPQGQSGELFF.

V usage is TRBV7-9 and J usage is TRBJ2-3; 7 bases map to TRBD1. The CDR3 is 13 residues long. V was clipped by 3 bases and J by 4 bases; unmatched bases: 1. Germline-derived CDR1 and CDR2 are SEHNR and FQNEAQ (reference sequence). CDR3 region: CASSLTGPDTQYF. CDR3 nucleotides: TGTGCCAGCAGCTTGACAGGGCCAGATACGCAGTATTTT.

The rearrangement links TRBV5-1 to TRBJ2-7; D perhaps matches TRBD1 (6 bases). The CDR3 consists of 15 residues. V lost 1 base and J 5 bases, leaving 16 bases between the germline ends. Germline CDR1 SGHRS, CDR2 YFSETQ. CDR3 sequence: CASSLTGKVSHEQYF. CDR3 sequence (DNA): TGCGCCAGCAGCTTGACAGGGAAGGTTTCGCACGAGCAGTACTTC. The whole variable domain, remainder taken from reference TRBV5-1 and TRBJ2-7, is KAGVTQTPRYLIKTRGQQVTLSCSPISGHRSVSWYQQTPGQGLQFLFEYFSETQRNKGNFPGRFSGRQFSNSRSEMNVSTLELGDSALYLCASSLTGKVSHEQYFGPGTRLTVT.

The chain couples TRBV21-1 to TRBJ1-2; TRBD1, the table's D call, lacks a check against the DNA. TRBV21-1 corresponds to a pseudogene. The CDR3 totals 13 residues. DNA for the CDR3: TGTGCCTGTAAACAGGGGTCCCTCCGTGGCTACACCTTC. Translated, it gives CACKQGSLRGYTF.

The genes are TRBV19 and TRBJ2-5; D gene unclear. The V and J ends lost 3 bases and 1 base respectively, with 12 bases between them. The CDR3 loop spans 15 amino acids. CDR1 LNHDA and CDR2 SQIVND come from the germline V gene (reference sequence). In DNA, the CDR3 is TGTGCCAGTAGTATGGGTGGTGAAATCCAAGAGACCCAGTACTTC. Its translation: CASSMGGEIQETQYF.

The chain recombines TRBV30 with TRBJ2-4, with D hard to call. The CDR3 runs to 11 residues. Trimming shortened V by 4 bases and J by 5 bases, and 6 bases separated the two germline ends. Germline CDR1 GTSNPN, CDR2 SVGIG (reference sequence). CDR3 bases: TGTGCCTGGACAGGTGAAAACATTCAGTACTTC. Translation: CAWTGENIQYF.

The chain combines TRBV9 with TRBJ1-4; perhaps TRBD1 as D (5 bases). V was trimmed by 0 bases and J by 3 bases, leaving 9 bases between them. Germline loops: CDR1 SGDLS, CDR2 YYNGEE. The CDR3 consists of 15 residues. The chain's CDR3 is CASSVGGGPNEKLFF. The CDR3 DNA follows: TGTGCCAGCAGCGTAGGGGGGGGTCCTAATGAAAAACTGTTTTTT.

V is TRBV29-1 and J is TRBJ1-1, with D uncertain. The CDR3 has 14 residues. Germline values: CDR1 SQVTM, CDR2 ANQGSEA. Trimming cost V 3 bases and J 5 bases, with 16 bases left between them. CDR3 protein: CSVEFREIRTEAFF. The CDR3 DNA reads TGCAGCGTTGAGTTTCGGGAAATAAGGACTGAAGCTTTCTTT.

The CDR3 region is CASSESGRGAAFF. The CDR3 region has the DNA TGCGCCAGCAGTGAGTCAGGTAGAGGGGCGGCTTTCTTT. The V call is TRBV10-2, the J call TRBJ1-1; possibly TRBD1 for D (5 bases). Germline CDR1 and CDR2: WSHSY and SAAADI. With 0 bases removed from V and 11 bases from J, the gap between germline ends came to 13 bases. This CDR3 contains 13 residues.

The chain recombines TRBV7-8 with TRBJ1-1; D is perhaps TRBD1 (5 bases). Per germline, CDR1 SGHVS and CDR2 FQNEAQ. CDR3 length equals 13 residues. Trimming took 5 bases from V and 2 from J, leaving 9 bases between them. The CDR3 region has the DNA TGTGCCAGCAGCGTAGACAGAAACACTGAAGCTTTCTTT. This sequence encodes CASSVDRNTEAFF.

Here the CDR3 reads CASSEIQGPGAFF. The CDR3 bases are TGTGCCAGCAGTGAGATACAAGGGCCCGGAGCTTTCTTT. The V and J genes are TRBV6-1 and TRBJ1-1; D is ambiguous. This CDR3 has 13 amino acids. Per the germline V gene, CDR1 is MNHNS and CDR2 is SASEGT. V dropped 3 bases and J dropped 10 bases, with 15 bases sitting between them.

This clone was seen a few times. The chain has TRBV9 and TRBJ2-1; no reliable D call. Trimming left V 2 bases short and J 0 bases short, with 12 bases between. This CDR3 has 16 amino acids. Germline CDR1 reads SGDLS; CDR2 reads YYNGEE. The CDR3 nucleotides are TGTGCCAGCAGCGTCGGCGGACGGAGCTCCTACAATGAGCAGTTCTTC. This encodes CASSVGGRSSYNEQFF.